The next 24 T cell receptor beta chains were all read from a single sample in a study of blood T cell repertoires in COVID-19. Produced via immunoSEQ multiplex PCR; TCRdb's table is partial and in-frame only. The sample records approximately 470,000 clones, 75% to 90% being singletons. The source material was peripheral blood. These receptors originate from a human donor in a cohort sampled during active COVID-19.

J is TRBJ1-5 and V is TRBV28; 8 positions agree with TRBD1. V was clipped by 6 bases and J by 0 bases; unmatched bases: 13. The CDR3 loop spans 18 amino acids. Germline CDR1 and CDR2: MDHEN and SYDVKM. The CDR3 sequence is CASRTFRDRSNSNQPQHF. The CDR3 DNA reads TGTGCCAGCAGAACATTCCGGGACAGGAGTAATAGCAATCAGCCCCAGCATTTT.

Only a few counts were recorded for this clone. This chain uses TRBV19 with TRBJ2-1; D remains ambiguous. Germline CDR1 is LNHDA and CDR2 is SQIVND (reference sequence). V lost 4 bases to trimming and J lost 8 bases, with 12 bases between them. The CDR3 spans 13 residues. CDR3 sequence reads: CASSTRGLDEQFF. DNA for the CDR3: TGTGCCAGTAGTACGCGAGGCCTCGATGAGCAGTTCTTC.

The gene calls are TRBV6-1 and TRBJ2-1; TRBD2 matches 11 bases. CDR1 and CDR2 (germline): MNHNS, SASEGT. There are 16 residues in the CDR3. The V and J ends lost 4 bases and 9 bases, in that order; junction bases with no gene match: 11. The CDR3 nucleotides are TGTGCCAGCAGTGCCCCACTAGCGGGAGTGTCAATTGAGCAGTTCTTC. It encodes CASSAPLAGVSIEQFF.

The V call is TRBV5-1, the J call TRBJ2-7, with a tentative D call TRBD2 (5 bases). This CDR3 has 13 amino acids. V lost 3 bases and J lost 2, with 9 bases in between. CDR1 SGHRS and CDR2 YFSETQ come from the germline V gene. DNA for the CDR3: TGCGCCAGCAGCTCGGACTCCCCCTACGAGCAGTACTTC. This sequence encodes CASSSDSPYEQYF.

V and J are TRBV10-2 and TRBJ2-1; TRBD1 agrees at 9 bases. Germline CDR1 reads WSHSY; CDR2 reads SAAADI. V lost 9 bases to trimming and J lost 0 bases; unmatched junction nucleotides: 3. The CDR3 runs 14 residues. CDR3 bases: TGCGCCAGGGGGACAGGGCCCTCCTACAATGAGCAGTTCTTC. Protein product: CARGTGPSYNEQFF.

This CDR3 reads CATRTSGTYEQYF. CDR3 DNA sequence: TGTGCCACCAGGACTAGCGGGACCTACGAGCAGTACTTC. The chain uses TRBV6-5 and TRBJ2-7, with 12 bases lining up with TRBD2. CDR1 and CDR2 (germline): MNHEY, SVGAGI. With 10 bases clipped from V and 2 bases from J, the junction kept 3 bases outside the gene matches. The CDR3 extends over 13 amino acids.

The gene calls are TRBV5-6 and TRBJ1-4, with 8 bases identical to TRBD1. V was clipped by 2 bases and J by 5 bases; unmatched bases: 2. Germline CDR1 and CDR2: SGHDT and YYEEEE. There are 14 residues in the CDR3. CDR3 in DNA: TGTGCCAGCAGCTTAGACAGGGGAAATGAAAAACTGTTTTTT. This sequence encodes CASSLDRGNEKLFF.

J is TRBJ2-1 and V is TRBV27, with TRBD2 identical over 9 bases. Trimming cost V 2 bases and J 5 bases; bases outside gene matches: 4. The CDR3 totals 15 residues. Per the germline V gene, CDR1 is MNHEY and CDR2 is SMNVEV (reference sequence). The CDR3 DNA sequence: TGTGCCAGCAGTTTAGGGACTAGCCGAAACAATGAGCAGTTCTTC. It specifies CASSLGTSRNNEQFF.

The chain is built from TRBV28 and TRBJ2-1; 8 bases align to TRBD2. The CDR3 is made up of 18 amino acids. The trim removed 1 base at V and 7 bases at J, leaving 15 bases unmatched. Germline V gives CDR1 MDHEN, CDR2 SYDVKM. CDR3 DNA sequence: TGTGCCAGCAGTTTATTGGGGATAGCGGGATCGACGGGGAATGAGCAGTTCTTC. Amino acids: CASSLLGIAGSTGNEQFF.

V gene TRBV18 combines with J gene TRBJ2-3, with 7 bases matching TRBD1. The CDR3 is 14 residues long. Trimming took 3 bases from V and 1 from J; bases not matched to a gene: 1. Germline V CDR1 and CDR2: KGHSH, LQKENI. DNA of the CDR3: TGTGCCAGCTCACCCGACAGGGGCACAGATACGCAGTATTTT. It encodes CASSPDRGTDTQYF.

The chain combines TRBV5-6 with TRBJ2-2; TRBD1 agrees at 9 bases. From germline, CDR1 is SGHDT and CDR2 YYEEEE. The CDR3 spans 17 residues. The trim removed 5 bases at V and 3 bases at J, leaving 11 bases unmatched. For the CDR3, the DNA is TGTGCCAGCAGTGTCACCGGGACAGGGTGGTACACCGGGGAGCTGTTTTTT. Its translation is CASSVTGTGWYTGELFF.

A word on this clone: This specimen includes other DNA sequences encoding the same CDR3. The chain couples TRBV5-1 to TRBJ1-1; D is uncertain. Between the trimmed V and J ends, which lost 5 bases and 1 base, there was a span of 9 bases. CDR3 size: 13 residues. Per germline, CDR1 SGHRS and CDR2 YFSETQ. CDR3 in DNA: TGCGCCAGCAGGGGCCAGGAGAACACTGAAGCTTTCTTT. Encoded protein: CASRGQENTEAFF.

This clone was seen only a few times. The chain combines TRBV11-2 with TRBJ2-2; TRBD2 might be the D (5 bases). V lost 5 bases and J 5 bases, leaving 15 bases between the germline ends. Germline CDR1 is SGHAT and CDR2 is FQNNGV. The CDR3 covers 15 residues. In nucleotides, the CDR3 is TGTGCCAGCAGCACGGTTGGAGGTTATACCGGGGAGCTGTTTTTT. Its translation: CASSTVGGYTGELFF.

The CDR3 DNA is TGTGCCACCGGGGACAGTTCCTACAATGAGCAGTTCTTC. Translating gives CATGDSSYNEQFF. V and J are TRBV24-1 and TRBJ2-1, with 7 bases matching TRBD1. The V gene end was trimmed by 9 bases and the J gene end by 1 base; junction bases not matched to a gene: 2. CDR3 length: 13 amino acids. Germline CDR1 and CDR2: KGHDR and SFDVKD.

The chain couples TRBV11-2 to TRBJ1-5; weak D call: TRBD1 (5 bases). The CDR3 loop spans 13 amino acids. Trimming cost V 0 bases and J 11 bases, with 11 bases left between them. Germline CDR1 is SGHAT and CDR2 is FQNNGV. The CDR3 is CASSLDRGRAQHF. The DNA for the CDR3 is TGTGCCAGCAGCTTAGATAGGGGTCGGGCCCAGCATTTT.

The chain combines TRBV3-1 (or the pseudogene TRBV3-2) with TRBJ1-2; D not certain. Germline lookup yields CDR1 LGHDT and CDR2 YNNKEL (reference sequence). Trimming stripped 0 bases from V and 3 bases from J, with 14 bases between. CDR3 size: 16 residues. The CDR3 reads CASSQEIPGADYGYTF. The CDR3 coding sequence is TGTGCCAGCAGCCAAGAAATTCCGGGTGCGGACTATGGCTACACCTTC.

The chain uses TRBV30 and TRBJ1-1; D call uncertain. Germline CDR1 and CDR2: GTSNPN and SVGIG (reference sequence). CDR3 length: 13 residues. Deletions cut 8 bases from V and 1 base from J, with 14 bases between. The CDR3, as DNA: TGTGCCGGGTCGACTACAGCGAACACTGAAGCTTTCTTT. Translated: CAGSTTANTEAFF.

The gene calls are TRBV27 and TRBJ2-1; 11 bases map to TRBD1. The CDR3 loop spans 17 amino acids. Unmatched junction bases numbered 6, after V lost 1 base and J lost 4 bases. Per germline, CDR1 MNHEY and CDR2 SMNVEV (reference sequence). DNA of the CDR3: TGTGCCAGCAGTTTATGGATTGGGACAGGGGGTTACAATGAGCAGTTCTTC. It codes for CASSLWIGTGGYNEQFF.

V is TRBV4-2 and J is TRBJ2-2; 7 positions agree with TRBD2. V lost 3 bases, J lost 2 bases, and 6 bases stayed unmatched. The length of the CDR3 is 16 residues. The germline V gene has CDR1 LGHNA and CDR2 YNFKEQ. CDR3 sequence reads: CASSQPSGFNTGELFF. The CDR3 coding sequence is TGTGCCAGCAGCCAGCCTAGCGGATTTAACACCGGGGAGCTGTTTTTT.

The chain links TRBV3-1 (or the pseudogene TRBV3-2) to TRBJ2-7, with 7 positions matching TRBD2. Germline CDR1 reads LGHDT; CDR2 reads YNNKEL (reference sequence). This CDR3 comprises 15 residues. The V and J ends lost 1 base and 4 bases, in that order; junction bases with no gene match: 7. CDR3 DNA: TGTGCCAGCAGCCAAGTTGCGGCGGGAGAGTACGAGCAGTACTTC. Protein product: CASSQVAAGEYEQYF.

The chain links TRBV11-3 to TRBJ2-1; D is unresolved. CDR1 is SGHNT, CDR2 YENEEA, per germline. The V end was cut by 0 bases, the J end by 0 bases, with 6 bases between. The CDR3 has 15 residues. This CDR3 is CASSLELSSYNEQFF. The CDR3 region has the DNA TGTGCCAGCAGCTTAGAATTGAGCTCCTACAATGAGCAGTTCTTC.

This chain uses TRBV28 with TRBJ1-2; the match to TRBD1 covers 8 bases. Germline trimming cut 6 bases from V and 4 bases from J; bases unmatched to any gene: 7. Germline V gene sequence: CDR1 MDHEN, CDR2 SYDVKM. The length of the CDR3 is 14 residues. CDR3: CASRAGGDGYGYTF. The DNA for the CDR3 is TGTGCCAGCAGGGCAGGGGGCGACGGCTATGGCTACACCTTC.

V and J are TRBV10-3 and TRBJ1-4, with D tentatively TRBD1 (5 bases). CDR3 size: 13 residues. V shed 4 bases and J shed 8 bases, with 11 bases lying between them. CDR1 is ENHRY, CDR2 SYGVKD, per germline. For the CDR3, the DNA is TGTGCCATCAGTGGGGGGGGTGGCGAAAAACTGTTTTTT. It specifies CAISGGGGEKLFF.

J is TRBJ1-1 and V is TRBV18, with 7 bases matching TRBD1. The CDR3 loop spans 15 amino acids. The V gene's germline CDR1 is KGHSH and CDR2 LQKENI. The J segment lost 1 base and the V segment lost 4 bases, leaving 6 bases of the junction unmatched. The CDR3 region has the DNA TGTGCCAGCTCACGACAAAGGGGGCCGAACACTGAAGCTTTCTTT. Protein sequence: CASSRQRGPNTEAFF.